This TCR beta chain was profiled in a study of blood T cell repertoires in COVID-19. Looking at the study overall: Italy, Spain and the United States were the sources of the convalescent and acute COVID-19 samples.

This table comes from immunoSEQ multiplex PCR, and its TCRdb copy is limited to in-frame clones, with some not included. The table lists 250,000 or so clones, 85% to 90% of them singletons. The germline V gene has CDR1 GTSNPN and CDR2 SVGIG (reference sequence). V gave up 0 bases and J gave up 3 bases; unmatched junction bases: 3. The CDR3 has 16 amino acids. Participants came from fewer than 25 US areas, aged about 18 to 100 years. Participant-reported clinical history was the basis for cohort assignment. The TCR was taken from a woman aged 30 to 39 with acute COVID-19. The sequenced material came from PBMCs or T cells enriched from blood (not recorded which). The chain links TRBV30 to TRBJ2-3; 13 nucleotides align to TRBD2. The CDR3, as DNA: TGTGCCTGGAGTGTAGTGACTAGCGGGAGGACAGATACGCAGTATTTT. This gives the protein CAWSVVTSGRTDTQYF.